The 23 T cell receptor beta chains reported below all come from one sample, sequenced in a study of T cell responses to AZD1222 COVID-19 vaccine (dated by TCRdb to the early 2020s). Reading the label with the study, this specimen's time point is: about 28 days (+/-7) after the second vaccine dose. The sample's treatment or condition label, in plain terms: meningococcal conjugate vaccine given as trial control. Libraries were built with the immunoSEQ multiplex PCR assay. Sourced from immuneACCESS, this table was stored by TCRdb with only in-frame sequences that have V and J called. A share of the clones is absent; for the studies checked, an unresolved V gene accounts for under half, and the remainder has no known explanation. This sample comprises about 140,000 clones, around 90% of them detected only once. Together, the top ten hold roughly 7.5% of the sample. Sequencing used peripheral blood, obtained 28 days after the second dose of the MenACWY control vaccine. The source is an adult who received the MenACWY meningococcal vaccine as a control.

The chain uses TRBV28 and TRBJ2-2; 8 bases line up with TRBD1. The germline V gene encodes CDR1 MDHEN and CDR2 SYDVKM. The CDR3 has 16 amino acids. The V and J ends lost 10 bases and 6 bases, in that order; junction bases with no gene match: 16. As DNA, the CDR3 is TGTGCCACCCAGGGGGCCCCACCTATGTCGGCCGGGGAGCTGTTTTTT. The encoded protein is CATQGAPPMSAGELFF.

The chain has TRBV4-3 and TRBJ2-7; D is uncertain. This CDR3 comprises 15 residues. Germline loops: CDR1 LGHNA, CDR2 YSLEER. Trimming took 1 base from V and 0 from J, leaving 10 bases between them. The CDR3 coding sequence is TGCGCCAGCAGCCAAGGATTGTCTCTCTCCTACGAGCAGTACTTC. Its protein product is CASSQGLSLSYEQYF.

V and J are TRBV3-1 (or the pseudogene TRBV3-2) and TRBJ1-5, with D possibly matching TRBD1 (6 bases). Germline V gene sequence: CDR1 LGHDT, CDR2 YNNKEL (reference sequence). The CDR3 contains 12 residues. Between the trimmed V and J ends, which lost 3 bases and 11 bases, there was a span of 11 bases. CDR3 loop: CASSQEGGAQHF. The CDR3 DNA reads as TGTGCCAGCAGCCAGGAAGGGGGTGCCCAGCATTTT.

The V and J genes are TRBV23-1 and TRBJ1-5, with 7 bases that match TRBD1. TRBV23-1 is given ORF status, its function remaining uncertain. Losses at the gene ends were 7 bases for V and 6 bases for J; bases not matched to a gene: 21. The CDR3 is made up of 18 amino acids. The CDR3, as DNA: TGCGCCAGCACCCGGAGGGACAGCTATATTGTATTAGGTCAGCCCCAGCATTTT. Its protein is CASTRRDSYIVLGQPQHF.

The V gene is TRBV6-1, the J gene TRBJ2-2; D is unclear. The CDR3 contains 16 residues. V was pared by 1 base and J by 6 bases, with 15 bases between. The germline CDR1 and CDR2 sequences are MNHNS and SASEGT. The CDR3 is CASSEVVRPHAGELFF. The DNA of the CDR3 is TGTGCCAGCAGTGAAGTGGTAAGACCCCACGCCGGGGAGCTGTTTTTT.

This chain uses TRBV7-9 with TRBJ2-3; 7 nucleotides agree with TRBD1. The germline CDR1 and CDR2 sequences are SEHNR and FQNEAQ (reference sequence). The CDR3 loop spans 12 amino acids. V lost 7 bases to trimming and J lost 12 bases; unmatched junction nucleotides: 10. The CDR3 spells CASIGGGDSQYF. As DNA, the CDR3 is TGTGCCAGCATCGGAGGTGGGGACAGCCAGTATTTT.

The rearrangement uses TRBV28 and TRBJ2-6; D not resolved. The CDR3 runs to 14 residues. Germline V lookup: CDR1 MDHEN, CDR2 SYDVKM. V was shortened by 0 bases and J by 3 bases, with 3 bases between the two germline ends. The CDR3 DNA sequence: TGTGCCAGCAGTTTATGGTATGGGGCCAACGTCCTGACTTTC. Amino acids: CASSLWYGANVLTF.

About this clone itself: A much larger clone lies a single base off, so this may be a read error. The V call is TRBV27, the J call TRBJ1-1; unclear D gene. Trimming took off 2 bases at V and 1 base at J, with 2 bases between the two ends. Germline CDR1 and CDR2: MNHEY and SMNVEV (reference sequence). The CDR3 runs to 12 residues. CDR3 sequence (DNA): TGTGCCAGCAGTTTAGAGAACACTGAAGCTTTCTTT. This sequence encodes CASSLENTEAFF.

CDR3 DNA sequence: TGTGCCAGCAGTCCCGGAGCGGGAGTCACCTACGAGCAGTACTTC. This encodes CASSPGAGVTYEQYF. This chain uses TRBV27 with TRBJ2-7; 8 bases match TRBD2. With 5 bases clipped from V and 2 bases from J, the junction kept 8 bases outside the gene matches. Germline V gene data show CDR1 as MNHEY and CDR2 as SMNVEV (reference sequence). CDR3 length: 15 residues.

This chain uses TRBV27 with TRBJ2-7, with D possibly TRBD2 on 5 matching bases. This CDR3 has 14 amino acids. CDR1 and CDR2 (germline): MNHEY, SMNVEV (reference sequence). Trimming cost V 6 bases and J 0 bases, with 12 bases left between them. The CDR3 reads CASRLERGSYEQYF. The DNA of the CDR3 is TGTGCCAGCAGACTCGAACGGGGCTCCTACGAGCAGTACTTC.

The chain is built from TRBV5-1 and TRBJ1-6, with TRBD1 as a possible D gene (5 bases). The CDR3 sequence is 15 residues long. Per the germline V gene, CDR1 is SGHRS and CDR2 is YFSETQ. The ends were cut back, 0 bases at V and 8 bases at J, with 12 bases in the middle. The CDR3 loop reads CASSLEPGYDSPLHF. The CDR3 DNA follows: TGCGCCAGCAGCTTGGAGCCAGGGTACGATTCACCCCTCCACTTT.

The J gene is TRBJ2-5, the V gene TRBV5-1; a weak D match, TRBD2 (6 bases). Germline V gene data show CDR1 as SGHRS and CDR2 as YFSETQ. V lost 0 bases and J lost 2, with 11 bases in between. The CDR3 runs 15 residues. CDR3 in DNA: TGCGCCAGCAGCTTGGGGGCTAGCGAACAAGAGACCCAGTACTTC. Residues: CASSLGASEQETQYF. The full variable domain, completed using reference TRBV5-1 and TRBJ2-5, is KAGVTQTPRYLIKTRGQQVTLSCSPISGHRSVSWYQQTPGQGLQFLFEYFSETQRNKGNFPGRFSGRQFSNSRSEMNVSTLELGDSALYLCASSLGASEQETQYFGPGTRLLVL.

This chain connects TRBV28 to TRBJ2-3; D ambiguous. Germline CDR1 is MDHEN and CDR2 is SYDVKM. The CDR3 is 16 residues long. The germline V and J ends were trimmed by 2 bases and 1 base, with 13 bases remaining between them. CDR3 protein: CASSLGIRAGTDTQYF. CDR3 DNA sequence: TGTGCCAGCAGTTTAGGTATACGGGCGGGCACAGATACGCAGTATTTT.

V is TRBV21-1 and J is TRBJ2-7; TRBD1, as called in the table, went unchecked against the DNA. TRBV21-1 constitutes a pseudogene. CDR3 length equals 16 residues. The CDR3 DNA reads TGTGCCAGCAGCACCGGGACAGGGCAAAGCTCCTACGAGCAGTACTTC. This sequence encodes CASSTGTGQSSYEQYF.

The J gene is TRBJ2-3, the V gene TRBV24-1; D remains unclear. Between the trimmed V and J ends, which lost 0 bases and 0 bases, there was a span of 6 bases. The CDR3 loop spans 15 amino acids. Germline V CDR1 and CDR2: KGHDR, SFDVKD. The CDR3 here is CATSDLMGSTDTQYF. DNA for the CDR3: TGTGCCACCAGTGATTTGATGGGGAGCACAGATACGCAGTATTTT.

CDR3 nucleotide sequence: TGCGCCAGCAGCTACTGGACTAGCGGGTCCCAAGAGACCCAGTACTTC. Translating gives CASSYWTSGSQETQYF. This chain uses TRBV5-1 with TRBJ2-5; 11 bases agree with TRBD2. J lost 1 base, V lost 3 bases, and 5 bases had no gene match. This CDR3 contains 16 residues. Germline CDR1 and CDR2: SGHRS and YFSETQ.

The V and J genes are TRBV11-3 and TRBJ2-1, with TRBD2 matching 10 bases. The CDR3 is made up of 18 amino acids. Germline-derived CDR1 and CDR2 are SGHNT and YENEEA. V was clipped by 5 bases and J by 5 bases; unmatched bases: 15. The CDR3 here is CASSPAGSLAGVNNEQFF. DNA for the CDR3: TGTGCCAGCAGCCCCGCGGGGTCCCTAGCGGGAGTTAACAATGAGCAGTTCTTC.

This sequence joins TRBV7-2 and TRBJ2-3; D gene ambiguous. This CDR3 spans 14 amino acids. Trimming cost V 0 bases and J 4 bases, with 8 bases left between them. CDR1 and CDR2 from the germline V gene are SGHTA and FQGNSA. CDR3 residues: CASSLASAPDTQYF. CDR3 DNA sequence: TGTGCCAGCAGCTTAGCGTCAGCCCCAGATACGCAGTATTTT.

This chain connects TRBV5-1 to TRBJ2-5, with 7 positions matching TRBD1. With V trimmed by 1 base and J by 2 bases, 8 bases remained unmatched. Looked up from germline, CDR1 is SGHRS and CDR2 is YFSETQ. CDR3 length: 16 residues. In DNA form, the CDR3 reads TGCGCCAGCAGCTTGTCTTTCGGGGACAGTCAAGAGACCCAGTACTTC. The encoded protein is CASSLSFGDSQETQYF.

The V call is TRBV5-1, the J call TRBJ1-2; 12 bases are a match to TRBD1. Trimming took 4 bases from V and 7 from J; bases not matched to a gene: 8. Germline lookup yields CDR1 SGHRS and CDR2 YFSETQ. The CDR3 covers 15 residues. The CDR3 DNA follows: TGCGCCAGCAGCCCCCAGGGACAGGGGGCAACTGGCTACACCTTC. Amino acid sequence: CASSPQGQGATGYTF.

The V gene is TRBV25-1, the J gene TRBJ2-1; the D gene is possibly TRBD1 (5 bases). Germline V CDR1 and CDR2: MGHDK, SYGVNS. Trimming removed 8 bases from V and 4 bases from J, with 9 bases in between. The CDR3 is 12 amino acids. The CDR3 sequence is CASYDSYNEQFF. CDR3 DNA: TGTGCCAGCTATGACAGTTACAATGAGCAGTTCTTC.

The CDR3 is CASSLSGYYNEQFF. The DNA for the CDR3 is TGTGCCAGCAGCTTATCGGGGTACTACAATGAGCAGTTCTTC. The chain is built from TRBV11-2 and TRBJ2-1; possibly TRBD2 for D (5 bases). V gave up 2 bases and J gave up 3 bases, with 8 bases separating them. CDR1 and CDR2 (germline): SGHAT, FQNNGV. CDR3 length equals 14 residues.

This clone was picked up one time. This chain links TRBV9 with TRBJ1-1; no firm D call. The CDR3 loop spans 15 amino acids. Germline V gene data show CDR1 as SGDLS and CDR2 as YYNGEE. V lost 0 bases, J lost 1 base, and 10 bases lay in between. The CDR3, as DNA: TGTGCCAGCAGCGTAGCAGGTAGCCCGAACACTGAAGCTTTCTTT. Translated, it gives CASSVAGSPNTEAFF.